Listed here is a single T cell receptor beta chain. Its matching antigen is unknown. 13 Jbeta primers and 60 Vbeta primers were used for the PCR. Using immunoSEQ multiplex PCR, the repertoire was profiled, and TCRdb retains in-frame clones only, with some absent. The sample contains roughly 140,000 clones, roughly a tenth of which appear only once. The data were taken from a study of cytomegalovirus exposure and HLA in healthy donors. Findings and caveats of the study: The authors later found most CMV-associated TCR beta chains appeared HLA-restricted.

With 0 bases removed from V and 0 bases from J, the gap between germline ends came to 10 bases. The CDR3 is made up of 16 amino acids. Germline CDR1 and CDR2: SGHNT and YYREEE (reference sequence). Those who donated were healthy bone marrow donors. This clonotype originated in a male donor in good health and CMV-seronegative. The rearrangement joins TRBV5-4 to TRBJ1-3; tentative D call: TRBD1 (6 bases). Sequenced: PBMCs. CDR3 coding DNA: TGTGCCAGCAGCTTGGCAGGGGACAACTCTGGAAACACCATATATTTT. This translates into CASSLAGDNSGNTIYF.